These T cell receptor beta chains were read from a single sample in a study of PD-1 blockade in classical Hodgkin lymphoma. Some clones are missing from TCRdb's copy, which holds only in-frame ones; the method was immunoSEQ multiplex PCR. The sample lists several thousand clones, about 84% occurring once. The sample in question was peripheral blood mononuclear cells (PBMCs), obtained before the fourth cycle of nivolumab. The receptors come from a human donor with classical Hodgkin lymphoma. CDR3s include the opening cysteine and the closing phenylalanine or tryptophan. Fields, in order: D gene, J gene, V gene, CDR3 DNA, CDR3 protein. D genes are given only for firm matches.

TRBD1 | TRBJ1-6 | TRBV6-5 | TGTGCCAGCAGTACCGGGACAGAAAGGTCACCCCTCCACTTT | CASSTGTERSPLHF
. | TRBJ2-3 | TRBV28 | TGTGCCAGCAGTTTAAGTGGGGGCGCTTGGGATACGCAGTATTTT | CASSLSGGAWDTQYF
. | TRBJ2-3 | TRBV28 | TGTGCCAGCAGTCCACCGGACAGAACAGATACGCAGTATTTT | CASSPPDRTDTQYF
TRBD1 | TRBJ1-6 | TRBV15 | TGTGCCACCAGCACCAGGGCAGGGGGTTCACCCCTCCACTTT | CATSTRAGGSPLHF
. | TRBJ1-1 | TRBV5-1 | TGCGCCAGCAGTCTGAACACTGAAGCTTTCTTT | CASSLNTEAFF
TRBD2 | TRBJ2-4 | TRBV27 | TGTGCCAGCAGTTTATACGGTAGCGGGGTTTTAGCCAAAAACATTCAGTACTTC | CASSLYGSGVLAKNIQYF
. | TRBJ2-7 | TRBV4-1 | TGCGCCAGCAGCCAAGATTTGACAGCCCCCTCATACGAGCAGTACTTC | CASSQDLTAPSYEQYF
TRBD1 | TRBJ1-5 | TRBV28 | TGTGCCAGCAGGACAGGGGAGTTGAATCAGCCCCAGCATTTT | CASRTGELNQPQHF
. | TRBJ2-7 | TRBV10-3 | TGTGCCATCAGTCCCGACCATCGAAACGAGCAGTACTTC | CAISPDHRNEQYF
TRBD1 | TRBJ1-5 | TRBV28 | TGTGCCAGCAGTTTATGGCAGGGGGTCCAGCCCCAGCATTTT | CASSLWQGVQPQHF
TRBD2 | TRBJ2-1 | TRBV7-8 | TGTGCCAGCATCAGCGGGACTAGCGGATACAATGAGCAGTTCTTC | CASISGTSGYNEQFF
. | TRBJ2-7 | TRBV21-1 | TGCCACATCACCTCCCACACCCCTGGGGACGAGCAGTACTTC | CHITSHTPGDEQYF
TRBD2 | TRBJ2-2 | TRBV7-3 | TGTGCCAGCAGCTTAGAACTAGCGGGGCCCCCACCCGGGGAGCTGTTTTTT | CASSLELAGPPPGELFF
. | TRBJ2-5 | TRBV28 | TGTGCCAGCAGTTCGCTCGTAGTTTTGGGACGATCAGAGACCCAGTACTTC | CASSSLVVLGRSETQYF